What follows are 24 T cell receptor beta chains derived from one specimen sequenced in a study of blood T cell repertoires in COVID-19. Sequencing used immunoSEQ multiplex PCR; TCRdb keeps in-frame clones, though not all of them. The data contain just over 90,000 clones, less than 90% of them singletons. Sequencing was performed on peripheral blood. The receptors stem from a woman of 80 years or more with acute or convalescent COVID-19.

The V and J genes are TRBV5-4 and TRBJ2-4; the match to TRBD1 covers 9 bases. The germline V gene encodes CDR1 SGHNT and CDR2 YYREEE (reference sequence). The CDR3 has 14 amino acids. The trim removed 4 bases at V and 6 bases at J, leaving 5 bases unmatched. The DNA of the CDR3 is TGTGCCAGCAGCCACCCGGACAGGGGAAACATTCAGTACTTC. Its translation: CASSHPDRGNIQYF.

The chain recombines TRBV9 with TRBJ1-6; 8 bases agree with TRBD1. The CDR3 totals 14 residues. Germline assignment: CDR1 SGDLS and CDR2 YYNGEE. Trimming cost V 4 bases and J 10 bases; bases outside gene matches: 7. CDR3 in amino acids: CASSPRQGYSPLHF. CDR3 in DNA: TGTGCCAGCAGCCCCAGACAGGGGTACTCACCCCTCCACTTT. Supplemented by reference TRBV9 and TRBJ1-6, the full variable domain reads DSGVTQTPKHLITATGQRVTLRCSPRSGDLSVYWYQQSLDQGLQFLIQYYNGEERAKGNILERFSAQQFPDLHSELNLSSLELGDSALYFCASSPRQGYSPLHFGNGTRLTVT.

V and J are TRBV27 and TRBJ1-6; D may be TRBD1 (6 bases). The CDR3 runs 17 residues. Trimming shortened V by 0 bases and J by 9 bases, and 18 bases separated the two germline ends. The germline CDR1 and CDR2 sequences are MNHEY and SMNVEV (reference sequence). The DNA of the CDR3 is TGTGCCAGCAGTTTATCCGGGGGGGCTGCAGGTCGTTCACCCCTCCACTTT. It codes for CASSLSGGAAGRSPLHF.

V gene TRBV5-1 combines with J gene TRBJ2-3; 9 bases align to TRBD2. Per germline, CDR1 SGHRS and CDR2 YFSETQ. The CDR3 loop spans 14 amino acids. The V and J ends lost 4 bases and 4 bases, in that order; junction bases with no gene match: 4. In DNA, the CDR3 is TGCGCCAGCAGCCCTAGCGGGGACGCAGATACGCAGTATTTT. Its protein product is CASSPSGDADTQYF. The full variable domain, in which reference TRBV5-1 and TRBJ2-3 provide the parts outside the CDR3, is KAGVTQTPRYLIKTRGQQVTLSCSPISGHRSVSWYQQTPGQGLQFLFEYFSETQRNKGNFPGRFSGRQFSNSRSEMNVSTLELGDSALYLCASSPSGDADTQYFGPGTRLTVL.

The genes are TRBV29-1 and TRBJ1-2; TRBD1 is a possible D gene (6 bases). Per germline, CDR1 SQVTM and CDR2 ANQGSEA. The CDR3 is 12 amino acids. V was trimmed by 6 bases and J by 5 bases, leaving 13 bases between them. CDR3 loop: CSVAEGVYGYTF. CDR3 in DNA: TGCAGCGTCGCCGAGGGGGTTTATGGCTACACCTTC.

This clone was seen more than once but under ten times. The rearrangement links TRBV3-1 (or the pseudogene TRBV3-2) to TRBJ2-1; 8 bases are a match to TRBD2. This CDR3 is built from 17 residues. Germline V lookup: CDR1 LGHDT, CDR2 YNNKEL (reference sequence). The V segment lost 1 base and the J segment 2 bases; nucleotides outside the gene matches: 7. CDR3 residues: CASSQGSSSGPYNEQFF. DNA of the CDR3: TGTGCCAGCAGCCAAGGATCATCTAGCGGGCCCTACAATGAGCAGTTCTTC.

The table lists this clone with a few counts. The chain links TRBV12-3 or TRBV12-4 to TRBJ2-7; unclear D gene. CDR3 length: 13 amino acids. V lost 2 bases to trimming and J lost 7 bases, with 12 bases between them. The CDR3 here is CASSLSRPGEQYF. The CDR3 DNA reads as TGTGCCAGCAGTTTAAGTCGGCCCGGGGAGCAGTACTTC.

J is TRBJ2-5 and V is TRBV12-5, with D perhaps TRBD2 (8 bases). Germline CDR1 LGHNT, CDR2 FRNRAP. With 0 bases removed from V and 4 bases from J, the gap between germline ends came to 21 bases. The CDR3 spans 18 residues. This CDR3 is CASGLVAGGGGWGETQYF. The CDR3 DNA reads as TGTGCTAGTGGTTTGGTCGCGGGGGGAGGGGGCTGGGGAGAGACCCAGTACTTC.

The chain links TRBV27 to TRBJ1-1; maybe TRBD1 (5 bases). The ends were cut back, 2 bases at V and 6 bases at J, with 10 bases in the middle. This CDR3 region has 13 residues. CDR1 MNHEY and CDR2 SMNVEV come from the germline V gene (reference sequence). The CDR3 spells CASSLPGRSEAFF. In DNA, the CDR3 is TGTGCCAGCAGTTTACCAGGGCGCTCTGAAGCTTTCTTT.

The rearrangement links TRBV3-1 (or the pseudogene TRBV3-2) to TRBJ2-2; TRBD1 agrees at 7 bases. CDR3 length: 14 amino acids. CDR1 is LGHDT, CDR2 YNNKEL, per germline (reference sequence). J lost 7 bases, V lost 0 bases, and 2 bases had no gene match. As DNA, the CDR3 is TGTGCCAGCAGCCAAGACCGGGACAGCGGGGAGCTGTTTTTT. Protein product: CASSQDRDSGELFF.

For the CDR3, the DNA is TGTGCCAGCAGTGAAACTAGCGGGGGGGCCGATAGGTGCCAGTACTTC. Translated: CASSETSGGADRCQYF. The genes are TRBV28 and TRBJ2-5; TRBD2 agrees at 13 bases. Unmatched junction bases numbered 13, after V lost 5 bases and J lost 10 bases. Germline V lookup: CDR1 MDHEN, CDR2 SYDVKM. The CDR3 extends over 16 amino acids.

The chain links TRBV4-2 to TRBJ1-5; 7 bases map to TRBD1. The CDR3 is made up of 14 amino acids. Germline CDR1 and CDR2: LGHNA and YNFKEQ. Trimming took 0 bases from V and 6 from J; bases not matched to a gene: 2. This CDR3 reads CASSQDRGFQPQHF. Written as DNA, the CDR3 is TGTGCCAGCAGCCAAGACAGGGGGTTTCAGCCCCAGCATTTT.

This chain's CDR3 is CASSQDKGGQYF. For the CDR3, the DNA is TGTGCCAGCAGCCAAGATAAAGGGGGGCAGTACTTC. The V and J genes are TRBV3-1 (or the pseudogene TRBV3-2) and TRBJ2-7; a weak D match, TRBD1 (6 bases). The CDR3 is made up of 12 amino acids. The germline V gene encodes CDR1 LGHDT and CDR2 YNNKEL (reference sequence). V was trimmed by 0 bases and J by 9 bases, leaving 9 bases between them.

The rearrangement uses TRBV6-5 and TRBJ1-1; TRBD1 agrees at 7 bases. CDR3 length: 15 amino acids. V shed 4 bases, J shed 2 bases, and the junction held 7 bases outside the gene matches. Germline V gene lookup returns CDR1 MNHEY and CDR2 SVGAGI. The CDR3 nucleotides are TGTGCCAGCAGTTTAACCGGGACAGCTAACACTGAAGCTTTCTTT. This gives the protein CASSLTGTANTEAFF.

The chain links TRBV19 to TRBJ1-2; possibly TRBD1 for D (5 bases). The V gene lost 11 bases and the J gene lost 5 bases, with 18 bases spanning the gap. This CDR3 region has 13 residues. CDR1 LNHDA and CDR2 SQIVND come from the germline V gene (reference sequence). CDR3 in amino acids: CAVHGGFGYGYTF. DNA of the CDR3: TGTGCCGTTCATGGGGGGTTTGGGTATGGCTACACCTTC.

This chain uses TRBV3-1 (or the pseudogene TRBV3-2) with TRBJ2-4, with D maybe TRBD1 (5 bases). Trimming took off 1 base at V and 6 bases at J, with 13 bases between the two ends. The CDR3 covers 15 residues. Looked up from germline, CDR1 is LGHDT and CDR2 is YNNKEL (reference sequence). The CDR3 protein is CASSQGSAGLNIQYF. The CDR3 DNA reads TGTGCCAGCAGCCAAGGTTCGGCAGGGTTAAACATTCAGTACTTC.

The chain links TRBV3-1 (or the pseudogene TRBV3-2) to TRBJ2-7, with 8 bases matching TRBD2. Germline V CDR1 and CDR2: LGHDT, YNNKEL (reference sequence). This CDR3 comprises 13 residues. V lost 0 bases and J lost 7; bases outside the gene matches: 2. CDR3 nucleotides: TGTGCCAGCAGCCAAGACGGGGGGGCGGAGCAGTACTTC. Translation: CASSQDGGAEQYF.

This clone was picked up one time. This sequence joins TRBV9 and TRBJ2-7, with D perhaps TRBD2 (5 bases). Germline V gene lookup returns CDR1 SGDLS and CDR2 YYNGEE. The CDR3 length is 15 residues. V shed 0 bases and J shed 0 bases, with 10 bases lying between them. The CDR3 DNA reads as TGTGCCAGCAGCGTAGAGGTAGGGAGCTCCTACGAGCAGTACTTC. Its translation: CASSVEVGSSYEQYF.

This chain joins TRBV9 and TRBJ1-3, with D maybe TRBD1 (6 bases). V was shortened by 4 bases and J by 2 bases, with 16 bases between the two germline ends. Germline CDR1 reads SGDLS; CDR2 reads YYNGEE. There are 16 residues in the CDR3. CDR3 amino acids: CASSTHTGYAGNTIYF. CDR3 nucleotide sequence: TGTGCCAGCAGCACGCATACAGGGTATGCTGGAAACACCATATATTTT.

The V and J genes are TRBV21-1 and TRBJ1-5; TRBD1 reflects the table's D call only, with no check against the DNA. TRBV21-1 is recorded as a pseudogene. The CDR3 totals 18 residues. CDR3 region: CASSSRAGGYETGQPQHF. CDR3 nucleotide sequence: TGTGCCAGTAGTTCCCGGGCAGGGGGCTATGAGACGGGTCAGCCCCAGCATTTT.

The rearrangement links TRBV18 to TRBJ1-3; weak D call: TRBD1 (5 bases). Germline assignment: CDR1 KGHSH and CDR2 LQKENI. The CDR3 contains 16 residues. The V gene lost 1 base and the J gene lost 4 bases, with 14 bases spanning the gap. The CDR3 spells CASSPQGKGAGNTIYF. The CDR3 DNA reads TGTGCCAGCTCACCACAGGGGAAAGGGGCCGGAAACACCATATATTTT.

The rearrangement links TRBV24-1 to TRBJ1-1; TRBD1 might be the D (5 bases). The germline V and J ends were trimmed by 9 bases and 7 bases, with 17 bases remaining between them. CDR1 KGHDR and CDR2 SFDVKD come from the germline V gene. This CDR3 region has 13 residues. The CDR3 DNA is TGTGCCACCCAGGGAGGGGCGCTTCTTGAAGCTTTCTTT. Amino acids: CATQGGALLEAFF.

The chain carries TRBV6-6 and TRBJ1-1; D may be TRBD1 (5 bases). V was clipped by 7 bases and J by 2 bases, with 14 bases between them. The CDR3 is 14 amino acids. CDR1 and CDR2 (germline): MNHNY, SVGAGI (reference sequence). CDR3 in amino acids: CASTVDSLNTEAFF. The DNA for the CDR3 is TGTGCCAGCACCGTCGACAGCCTTAACACTGAAGCTTTCTTT.

V gene TRBV3-1 (or the pseudogene TRBV3-2) combines with J gene TRBJ2-3; TRBD1 matches 8 bases. The CDR3 length is 14 residues. The germline V gene encodes CDR1 LGHDT and CDR2 YNNKEL (reference sequence). V was clipped by 1 base and J by 7 bases; unmatched bases: 4. The CDR3 DNA follows: TGTGCCAGCAGCCAAGGGACAGGGAGGAATACGCAGTATTTT. The encoded protein is CASSQGTGRNTQYF.